The rows below give T cell receptor beta chains drawn from one sample of a study of technical replicates of blood from several donors. Profiling relied on immunoSEQ multiplex PCR, and the TCRdb table lists in-frame clones only, not all of them. The sample has about 89,000 clones; approximately 94% are singletons. The source material was T cells isolated from PBMCs. These receptors all come from a human donor in good health. Each CDR3 is given with its conserved first and last residue. Fields, in order: clone size, J gene, V gene, D gene, CDR3 protein, CDR3 DNA. D genes are given only for firm matches. Some rows have no size entry. The others give once, few or many, or a class for an expanded clone.

clone size: NA; J gene: TRBJ2-1; V gene: TRBV11-3; D gene: NA; CDR3 protein: CASSSTGTGNNEQFF; CDR3 DNA: TGTGCCAGCAGCTCGACCGGGACTGGGAACAATGAGCAGTTCTTC
clone size: few; J gene: TRBJ2-7; V gene: TRBV21-1; D gene: NA; CDR3 protein: CASSKATSPSGSSYEQYF; CDR3 DNA: TGTGCCAGCAGCAAAGCGACAAGTCCTAGCGGAAGCTCCTACGAGCAGTACTTC
clone size: NA; J gene: TRBJ1-4; V gene: TRBV6-5; D gene: NA; CDR3 protein: CASSWTATNEKLFF; CDR3 DNA: TGTGCCAGCAGCTGGACTGCAACTAATGAAAAACTGTTTTTT
clone size: NA; J gene: TRBJ2-1; V gene: TRBV5-1; D gene: TRBD2; CDR3 protein: CASSLTGTSGGNNEQFF; CDR3 DNA: TGCGCCAGCAGCTTGACTGGGACTAGCGGGGGGAACAATGAGCAGTTCTTC
clone size: NA; J gene: TRBJ2-2; V gene: TRBV11-1; D gene: TRBD1; CDR3 protein: CASSLGTGGSGELFF; CDR3 DNA: TGTGCCAGCAGCTTAGGGACAGGGGGCTCCGGGGAGCTGTTTTTT
clone size: NA; J gene: TRBJ1-6; V gene: TRBV2; D gene: NA; CDR3 protein: CASEAGGAYNSPLHF; CDR3 DNA: TGTGCCAGCGAAGCGGGAGGTGCATATAATTCACCCCTCCACTTT
clone size: NA; J gene: TRBJ1-1; V gene: TRBV2; D gene: TRBD1; CDR3 protein: CASKKDRENTEAFF; CDR3 DNA: TGTGCCAGCAAAAAGGACAGGGAGAACACTGAAGCTTTCTTT
clone size: NA; J gene: TRBJ1-4; V gene: TRBV28; D gene: NA; CDR3 protein: CASSLSKWGREGGEKLFF; CDR3 DNA: TGTGCCAGCAGTTTATCCAAGTGGGGTAGGGAGGGAGGCGAAAAACTGTTTTTT
clone size: NA; J gene: TRBJ2-2; V gene: TRBV19; D gene: NA; CDR3 protein: CASSARTLLTGELFF; CDR3 DNA: TGTGCCAGTAGTGCAAGGACACTCCTCACCGGGGAGCTGTTTTTT
clone size: NA; J gene: TRBJ2-5; V gene: TRBV10-1; D gene: NA; CDR3 protein: CASSESGGTTQETQYF; CDR3 DNA: TGCGCCAGCAGTGAGTCCGGAGGGACGACTCAAGAGACCCAGTACTTC
clone size: once; J gene: TRBJ2-1; V gene: TRBV18; D gene: TRBD1; CDR3 protein: CASSQGTGGFNEQFF; CDR3 DNA: TGTGCCAGCTCACAAGGGACAGGGGGGTTCAATGAGCAGTTCTTC
clone size: NA; J gene: TRBJ2-1; V gene: TRBV19; D gene: TRBD1; CDR3 protein: CASSMQGAPNEQFF; CDR3 DNA: TGTGCCAGTAGTATGCAGGGGGCGCCCAATGAGCAGTTCTTC
clone size: NA; J gene: TRBJ2-1; V gene: TRBV5-1; D gene: NA; CDR3 protein: CASSLAPSYNEQFF; CDR3 DNA: TGCGCCAGCAGCTTGGCCCCGTCCTACAATGAGCAGTTCTTC
clone size: NA; J gene: TRBJ1-5; V gene: TRBV18; D gene: NA; CDR3 protein: CASSPEELWANQPQHF; CDR3 DNA: TGTGCCAGCTCACCAGAAGAGTTATGGGCAAATCAGCCCCAGCATTTT
clone size: NA; J gene: TRBJ1-1; V gene: TRBV6-4; D gene: NA; CDR3 protein: CASRHTGPYFNTEAFF; CDR3 DNA: TGTGCCAGCAGACACACAGGACCCTATTTTAACACTGAAGCTTTCTTT
clone size: NA; J gene: TRBJ1-1; V gene: TRBV4-1; D gene: NA; CDR3 protein: CASSQDFRGYTEAFF; CDR3 DNA: TGCGCCAGCAGCCAAGATTTTCGGGGGTACACTGAAGCTTTCTTT
clone size: NA; J gene: TRBJ1-1; V gene: TRBV7-2; D gene: NA; CDR3 protein: CASSLGHQNTEAFF; CDR3 DNA: TGTGCCAGCAGCTTGGGACACCAGAACACTGAAGCTTTCTTT
clone size: NA; J gene: TRBJ2-3; V gene: TRBV7-9; D gene: NA; CDR3 protein: CASRRTGLASDTQYF; CDR3 DNA: TGTGCCAGCAGACGAACCGGGCTAGCCTCAGATACGCAGTATTTT
clone size: NA; J gene: TRBJ1-5; V gene: TRBV27; D gene: NA; CDR3 protein: CARLDRPENQPQHF; CDR3 DNA: TGTGCCAGACTAGACAGGCCAGAGAATCAGCCCCAGCATTTT
clone size: NA; J gene: TRBJ2-1; V gene: TRBV15; D gene: TRBD2; CDR3 protein: CATSRVIAGGRHYNEQFF; CDR3 DNA: TGTGCCACCAGCAGAGTGATAGCGGGGGGCCGACATTACAATGAGCAGTTCTTC
clone size: NA; J gene: TRBJ1-1; V gene: TRBV14; D gene: NA; CDR3 protein: CASSPLQLRLNTEAFF; CDR3 DNA: TGTGCCAGCAGCCCTTTACAGCTCAGGTTGAACACTGAAGCTTTCTTT
clone size: NA; J gene: TRBJ2-7; V gene: TRBV10-2; D gene: NA; CDR3 protein: CASSGSNNPYEQYF; CDR3 DNA: TGCGCCAGCAGTGGGTCTAATAATCCCTACGAGCAGTACTTC
clone size: NA; J gene: TRBJ2-3; V gene: TRBV6-4; D gene: TRBD2; CDR3 protein: CASSVLASTDTQYF; CDR3 DNA: TGTGCCAGCAGTGTACTAGCGAGCACAGATACGCAGTATTTT
clone size: NA; J gene: TRBJ2-5; V gene: TRBV7-3; D gene: TRBD1; CDR3 protein: CASSRDRQETQYF; CDR3 DNA: TGTGCCAGCAGCCGGGACAGACAAGAGACCCAGTACTTC
clone size: NA; J gene: TRBJ2-7; V gene: TRBV9; D gene: NA; CDR3 protein: CASSEGIEQYF; CDR3 DNA: TGTGCCAGCAGCGAGGGGATTGAGCAGTACTTC
clone size: NA; J gene: TRBJ1-5; V gene: TRBV28; D gene: NA; CDR3 protein: CASSLIVQGGQPQHF; CDR3 DNA: TGTGCCAGCAGTTTAATCGTCCAGGGAGGTCAGCCCCAGCATTTT
clone size: NA; J gene: TRBJ2-3; V gene: TRBV7-6; D gene: NA; CDR3 protein: CASSPSGYRRTDTQYF; CDR3 DNA: TGTGCCAGCAGCCCTTCCGGTTACAGGCGCACAGATACGCAGTATTTT
clone size: once; J gene: TRBJ2-1; V gene: TRBV7-2; D gene: NA; CDR3 protein: CASTSGGLYNEQFF; CDR3 DNA: TGTGCCAGCACTTCAGGAGGCCTATACAATGAGCAGTTCTTC
clone size: few; J gene: TRBJ2-2; V gene: TRBV4-2; D gene: NA; CDR3 protein: CASSQVVVAVSTGELFF; CDR3 DNA: TGTGCCAGCAGCCAAGTGGTGGTAGCGGTGTCCACCGGGGAGCTGTTTTTT
clone size: NA; J gene: TRBJ2-7; V gene: TRBV6-6; D gene: NA; CDR3 protein: CASSYFQGASSYEQYF; CDR3 DNA: TGTGCCAGCAGTTACTTTCAGGGCGCCTCGTCCTACGAGCAGTACTTC
clone size: few; J gene: TRBJ1-1; V gene: TRBV10-3; D gene: NA; CDR3 protein: CAISEPGLFEAFF; CDR3 DNA: TGTGCCATCAGTGAGCCTGGACTGTTCGAAGCTTTCTTT
clone size: NA; J gene: TRBJ1-4; V gene: TRBV5-5; D gene: TRBD1; CDR3 protein: CASSAKQGPNEKLFF; CDR3 DNA: TGTGCCAGCAGCGCTAAACAGGGGCCTAATGAAAAACTGTTTTTT
clone size: NA; J gene: TRBJ2-3; V gene: TRBV27; D gene: NA; CDR3 protein: CASLGGPPTDTQYF; CDR3 DNA: TGTGCCAGCCTGGGGGGGCCTCCCACAGATACGCAGTATTTT
clone size: once; J gene: TRBJ2-2; V gene: TRBV7-8; D gene: NA; CDR3 protein: CASSLAPLWQSNTGELFF; CDR3 DNA: TGTGCCAGCAGCTTAGCCCCGCTGTGGCAGTCGAACACCGGGGAGCTGTTTTTT
clone size: NA; J gene: TRBJ1-2; V gene: TRBV28; D gene: TRBD1; CDR3 protein: CASSHGGLDRGYYGYTF; CDR3 DNA: TGTGCCAGCAGCCATGGGGGTCTTGACAGGGGTTACTATGGCTACACCTTC